These T cell receptor beta chains were read from a single sample in a study of T cell responses to AZD1222 COVID-19 vaccine. The protocol was immunoSEQ multiplex PCR, while the TCRdb copy is restricted to in-frame clones and leaves out a portion. The sample carries some 130,000 clones, roughly 89% recorded once. The source material was peripheral blood, sampled on day 0 of AZD1222 vaccination. These receptors all stem from an adult in good health. Each CDR3 is given without its conserved first and last residue. Each record gives: V gene, CDR3 protein.

>TRBV15
ATSRIDRQAGELF
>TRBV19
ASTTGGLDYGYT
>TRBV24-1
ATSDPLAGGADTQY
>TRBV12-5
ASGLTQTQGNGYT
>TRBV29-1
SVEHTNYGYT
>TRBV6-5
ASSYRGFGDTEAF
>TRBV28
ASSPPGLNYEQY
>TRBV7-3
ASSQAPGQGYNEQF
>TRBV5-4
ASSLAGGNTIY
>TRBV6-5
ASSYSEETQY
>TRBV28
ASTSGNEQF
>TRBV6-1
ASSEVSSVYSNQPQH
>TRBV27
ASSPRTYNEQF
>TRBV7-9
ASSKRTAQRTEAF
>TRBV28
ASSSASALGYT
>TRBV14
ASNRRGTNEKLF
>TRBV5-5
ASSLRTSGSYYNEQF
>TRBV30
AWQGTHSGNTIY
>TRBV5-6
ASSLVGYSGNTIY
>TRBV29-1
SVDQGVGTDTQY
>TRBV2
ASSERAGSRSPLH
>TRBV30
AWNPPGIRTEAF
>TRBV6-2/TRBV6-3
ASSFPSVLGTDTQY
>TRBV7-2
ASSLVLGGETQY
>TRBV29-1
SALTSGSGYEQF
>TRBV7-3
ASTRSTAPSGNTIY
>TRBV2
ASSEMGTGRGTEAF
>TRBV29-1
SVAGTSEALETQY
>TRBV19
ASRSRGAAYTEAF
>TRBV5-1
ASSLDASGNTIY
>TRBV9
ASSGGVNTGELF
>TRBV24-1
ATSDLRGQGTNTEAF
>TRBV12-3/TRBV12-4
ASSPGVRQPQH
>TRBV24-1
ATSDSRFHGELF
>TRBV28
ASRAGQTPTEAF
>TRBV4-1
ASSPLDLGEAF
>TRBV11-2
ATQTSGSYEQY
>TRBV19
ASTSEGFGTGELF
>TRBV6-5
ASSYHRAASTDTQY
>TRBV4-1
ASSQTATISSYEQY
>TRBV12-5
ASGNPGLQQF
>TRBV18
ASSPQRSVVNTEAF